The clone carrying this T cell receptor beta chain was observed a few times. The junction does not match germline at one end; this may be a read error. The source of the sample is a study of T cells after yellow fever vaccination. Each CDR3 protein gets one entry after TCRdb re-called the 5' RACE reads with MiXCR. The data contain under 300,000 distinct CDR3 sequences, approximately 12% of them singletons. Germline CDR1 is MNHEY and CDR2 is SVGEGT. The CDR3 runs to 12 residues. This receptor was identified in a man younger than 40 who received the YFV17D yellow fever vaccine. This chain uses TRBV6-2 or TRBV6-3 with TRBJ2-4; D not resolved. This material consisted of CD4+ T cells sorted from PBMCs, taken 45 days after the yellow fever booster vaccination. CDR3 region: CASKEAENIQYF. The CDR3 DNA is TGTGCCAGCAAGGAAGCCGAAAACATTCAGTACTTC.